Here is one TCR beta chain with its context. The target of this receptor is not known. Base quality data are lacking; no much larger clone is found one base away. TCRbeta CDR3 regions were amplified from genomic DNA using the immunoSEQ Assay, a bias-controlled multiplex PCR. In the original analysis: The number of nucleated cells in each sample was estimated from the amplification of reference gene primers within the assay. To quantify the absolute abundance of each unique TCRbeta CDR3 rearrangement, sequence reads were collapsed and filtered. For each sample, productive Simpson clonality was calculated by taking the square root of Simpson's diversity index across productive rearrangements. Entries here come from immuneACCESS through TCRdb and include only in-frame sequences with V and J called. Some clones fail to appear in such tables; in the studies checked, an unresolved V gene covers under half of the shortfall, and the cause of the remainder is unknown. V, J and clone size derive from that table, while D and trimming were established from the DNA sequence. Here the sample has approximately 36,000 clones; around 91% occur a single time. The ten largest account for less than 30% of the sample.

Each collaborating institution followed its own protocols to collect whole blood in K2EDTA tubes. Collaborator samples were shipped for TCRbeta analysis as frozen whole blood, isolated PBMCs, or DNA extracted from either sample type. Trimming at the junction amounts to 6 bases on V and 6 bases on J, and the germline ends lie 18 bases apart. CDR1 is given as SQVTM and CDR2 as ANQGSEA, both from the germline V gene. Counted from cysteine to phenylalanine, this CDR3 has 13 amino acids. The sequence is cut down to CDR3 DNA, 39 bases in frame from base 1. The sample is drawn from a study of blood T cell repertoires in COVID-19 (dated by TCRdb to the early 2020s). In the study overall: Samples covering the acute and convalescent phases of COVID-19 were provided by collaborators in the United States, Italy and Spain. The material from the prospective study consisted of cDNA or gDNA derived from T cells, B-cell-depleted T cells, or PBMCs. Deeply sampled blood TCRbeta repertoires from subjects exposed to, actively infected with, or recovered from COVID-19 were included in the dataset. The repertoires were released in a freely available public database meant as a resource for research on the immune response to SARS-CoV-2. Samples were obtained from the ongoing ImmuneRACE study (first 160 participants) and from 1,254 subjects provided by 6 global collaborators. Sample metadata almost always included a de-identified subject ID, COVID-19 status, age in years and sex. Where available, HLA class I and class II types were taken from metadata supplied by the sample provider and were not determined by assay-based typing. General findings and caveats noted by the study authors: The quantity of clinical and demographic metadata differed by source and by participant and was supplied without curation.

Sample: peripheral blood. The rearranged chain carries TRBV29-1 and TRBJ2-7; a tentative D match to TRBD1 spans 5 bases. The clonotype originates from a man aged 55-75 years with active or convalescent COVID-19. This receptor carries the CDR3 CSVRQGQAIEQYF. The bases are TGCAGCGTGAGGCAGGGCCAGGCCATCGAGCAGTACTTC.